The present T cell receptor (beta chain) was sequenced within a study of T cells in Graves' hyperthyroidism and ophthalmopathy. This clonotype was counted at least ten times. The V end was cut by 1 base, the J end by 4 bases, with 16 bases between. Germline CDR1 is LGHDT and CDR2 is YNNKEL (reference sequence). This CDR3 spans 16 amino acids. Amplified regions were TCR beta CDR3 sequences from RNA transcripts. TCR CDR3 regions were first amplified by RT-PCR with HTBI primers. MiXCR, applied by TCRdb to the multiplex PCR reads, yields one record per CDR3 protein. Of about 500,000 distinct CDR3 sequences in the sample, 17% were seen once.

This TCR came from a woman aged 18-29 years with Graves' ophthalmopathy. The chain couples TRBV3-1 to TRBJ1-1; D is unclear. The specimen was blood. CDR3 sequence (DNA): TGTGCCAGCAGCCAAGTATTAAGGCGAGCGGGCACTGAAGCTTTCTTT. Amino acid sequence: CASSQVLRRAGTEAFF.